Presented here are 16 T cell receptor beta chains from one specimen sequenced in a study of siplizumab effects on memory and regulatory T cells. Assay: immunoSEQ multiplex PCR; the TCRdb copy retains only in-frame clones and omits some. The table records fewer than 85,000 clones, 95% of them present only once. The specimen sequenced was CD8+ T cells sorted from blood. The receptor source for this set is a human donor in good health.

The chain couples TRBV29-1 to TRBJ2-2, with TRBD1 matching over 7 bases. The germline gives CDR1 SQVTM, CDR2 ANQGSEA. J gave up 1 base and V 2 bases, and 16 bases lay outside the gene matches. CDR3 length equals 19 residues. The CDR3 bases are TGCAGCGTTGAACTCCTTGACAGGGTGGTAGAGGAGAACACCGGGGAGCTGTTTTTT. The encoded protein is CSVELLDRVVEENTGELFF.

The chain carries TRBV18 and TRBJ2-3; D is perhaps TRBD1 (6 bases). The ends were cut back, 3 bases at V and 4 bases at J, with 11 bases in the middle. CDR3 size: 14 residues. CDR1 and CDR2 (germline): KGHSH, LQKENI. CDR3 loop: CASSPGRGPDTQYF. In DNA, the CDR3 is TGTGCCAGCTCACCGGGCAGGGGCCCAGATACGCAGTATTTT.

This chain joins TRBV2 and TRBJ2-1; TRBD2 aligns across 8 bases. The V gene end was trimmed by 0 bases and the J gene end by 1 base; junction bases not matched to a gene: 8. The germline gives CDR1 SNHLY, CDR2 FYNNEI. This CDR3 is 18 amino acids long. Here the CDR3 DNA reads TGTGCCAGCAGTGAAGCAAGGGAGGGACTAGTTTCCTACAATGAGCAGTTCTTC. Translation: CASSEAREGLVSYNEQFF.

The chain is built from TRBV4-2 and TRBJ2-7, with 13 nucleotides matching TRBD2. The germline CDR1 and CDR2 sequences are LGHNA and YNFKEQ. The CDR3 spans 15 residues. V lost 4 bases to trimming and J lost 6 bases; unmatched junction nucleotides: 6. The DNA for the CDR3 is TGTGCCAGCAGCCTCGGACTAGCGGGAGAGATCGAGCAGTACTTC. This codes for CASSLGLAGEIEQYF.

This chain joins TRBV9 and TRBJ2-1, with D perhaps being TRBD1 or TRBD2 (5 bases each). Trimming stripped 0 bases from V and 10 bases from J, with 14 bases between. Germline CDR1 is SGDLS and CDR2 is YYNGEE. This CDR3 comprises 14 residues. CDR3 nucleotides: TGTGCCAGCAGCGTAGTGGGGGTTTCGGGCGAGCAGTTCTTC. Translated, it gives CASSVVGVSGEQFF.

This clone was seen a single time. The rearrangement links TRBV11-2 to TRBJ1-1; 12 positions match TRBD1. J gave up 0 bases and V 5 bases, and 10 bases lay outside the gene matches. Per germline, CDR1 SGHAT and CDR2 FQNNGV. The CDR3 is made up of 18 amino acids. The CDR3 is CASSPWGQGAQMNTEAFF. For the CDR3, the DNA is TGTGCCAGCAGCCCATGGGGACAGGGGGCTCAAATGAACACTGAAGCTTTCTTT.

The gene calls are TRBV19 and TRBJ2-3; D gene ambiguous. Trimming took 1 base from V and 6 from J, leaving 8 bases between them. The CDR3 contains 13 residues. Germline CDR1 reads LNHDA; CDR2 reads SQIVND (reference sequence). CDR3: CASSIVVTDTQYF. The CDR3 DNA reads as TGTGCCAGTAGTATAGTCGTAACGGATACGCAGTATTTT.

The gene calls are TRBV28 and TRBJ2-3, with D uncertain. The germline V gene has CDR1 MDHEN and CDR2 SYDVKM. This CDR3 is built from 15 residues. Trimming removed 8 bases from V and 0 bases from J, with 15 bases in between. In DNA form, the CDR3 reads TGTGCCAGCGGAAGTTGGGCGGAGAGCACAGATACGCAGTATTTT. Its translation: CASGSWAESTDTQYF.

The rearrangement links TRBV19 to TRBJ2-7, with 11 bases lining up with TRBD2. The CDR3 is 13 amino acids. CDR1 is LNHDA, CDR2 SQIVND, per germline (reference sequence). The V gene end was trimmed by 6 bases and the J gene end by 3 bases; junction bases not matched to a gene: 1. In DNA, the CDR3 is TGTGCCAGTAGGACTAGCGGGAACTACGAGCAGTACTTC. Translating it yields CASRTSGNYEQYF.

The sample holds one count of this clone. The V call is TRBV27, the J call TRBJ1-5; D possibly corresponds to TRBD1 (6 bases). V was shortened by 4 bases and J by 7 bases, with 14 bases between the two germline ends. Germline assignment: CDR1 MNHEY and CDR2 SMNVEV (reference sequence). The CDR3 extends over 14 amino acids. CDR3 sequence (DNA): TGTGCCAGCAGTTCCGTACAGGGTCTCCAGCCCCAGCATTTT. Amino acids: CASSSVQGLQPQHF.

Here the CDR3 reads CASSLLTRYEKLFF. The CDR3, as DNA: TGCGCCAGCAGTCTGTTGACGAGATACGAAAAACTGTTTTTT. The chain employs TRBV23-1 and TRBJ1-4; no clear D. TRBV23-1 is placed among ORFs of uncertain function. This CDR3 is 14 amino acids long. V gave up 4 bases and J gave up 8 bases, with 14 bases separating them.

The table lists this clone with a count of one. The chain carries TRBV5-5 and TRBJ2-1, with D perhaps TRBD2 (5 bases). V was shortened by 4 bases and J by 5 bases, with 19 bases between the two germline ends. The CDR3 spans 16 residues. The germline V gene has CDR1 SGHKS and CDR2 YYEKEE (reference sequence). The CDR3 sequence: CASSPTPSRFNNEQFF. In DNA form, the CDR3 reads TGTGCCAGCAGCCCTACTCCTAGCAGGTTCAACAATGAGCAGTTCTTC.

The chain recombines TRBV7-6 with TRBJ2-7; TRBD2 agrees at 12 bases. Trimming cost V 5 bases and J 4 bases; bases outside gene matches: 18. The germline gives CDR1 SGHVS, CDR2 FNYEAQ. The CDR3 extends over 19 amino acids. CDR3 amino acids: CASSSRLAGGAHGRYEQYF. The CDR3 DNA is TGTGCCAGCAGCAGCCGGCTAGCGGGAGGGGCCCATGGGAGGTACGAGCAGTACTTC.

The V gene is TRBV6-1, the J gene TRBJ2-7; D is ambiguous. Germline V gene data show CDR1 as MNHNS and CDR2 as SASEGT. This CDR3 spans 12 amino acids. The V end was cut by 2 bases, the J end by 3 bases, with 5 bases between. The CDR3 bases are TGTGCCAGCAGTGAATTATACTACGAGCAGTACTTC. Translated, it gives CASSELYYEQYF.

The rearrangement uses TRBV9 and TRBJ2-1; possibly TRBD1 for D (5 bases). The germline V and J ends were trimmed by 0 bases and 6 bases, with 7 bases remaining between them. In germline, CDR1 is SGDLS, CDR2 YYNGEE. The CDR3 runs to 13 residues. CDR3 region: CASSVGQFNEQFF. CDR3 coding DNA: TGTGCCAGCAGCGTAGGACAGTTCAATGAGCAGTTCTTC.

This clone was detected once. The CDR3 nucleotides are TGTGCCAGCTCCGGGACCGCTAACACTGAAGCTTTCTTT. It translates to CASSGTANTEAFF. The gene calls are TRBV19 and TRBJ1-1, with D perhaps TRBD1 (5 bases). Germline loops: CDR1 LNHDA, CDR2 SQIVND (reference sequence). Trimming left V 9 bases short and J 2 bases short, with 13 bases between. The CDR3 runs 13 residues.